Presented here are 2 T cell receptor beta chains from one specimen sequenced in a study of blood T cell repertoires in COVID-19 (dated by TCRdb to 2020 to 2021). The library was made by the immunoSEQ multiplex PCR assay. TCRdb stores this immuneACCESS table with in-frame sequences only. Part of the clones is absent; in the studies checked, under half of the shortfall reflects unresolved V genes, and no reason is known for the rest. The sample data list about 56,000 clones, and roughly 83% of these were observed just once. The ten largest clonotypes hold 15% to 20% of the sample. Sequencing was done on a sample of peripheral blood. Receptors were obtained from a man aged 55 to 70 with COVID-19, enrolled during active disease.

The rearrangement joins TRBV19 to TRBJ1-3; 8 nucleotides line up with TRBD1. Germline V gene data show CDR1 as LNHDA and CDR2 as SQIVND (reference sequence). The V gene end was trimmed by 4 bases and the J gene end by 2 bases; junction bases not matched to a gene: 4. The CDR3 covers 15 residues. CDR3 nucleotides: TGTGCCAGTAGTACCACACAGGGGGCTGGAAACACCATATATTTT. Translation gives CASSTTQGAGNTIYF.

The J gene is TRBJ1-6, the V gene TRBV3-1 (or the pseudogene TRBV3-2), with D unclear. Per germline, CDR1 LGHDT and CDR2 YNNKEL (reference sequence). Between the trimmed V and J ends, which lost 0 bases and 5 bases, there was a span of 17 bases. The CDR3 contains 18 residues. The DNA for the CDR3 is TGTGCCAGCAGCCAAGATTTCGAAACATTCGTAAATAATTCACCCCTCCACTTT. It encodes CASSQDFETFVNNSPLHF.